Listed below are T cell receptor beta chains from one sample, sequenced in a study of T-cell reconstitution after alpha-beta-depleted transplantation in children. Each CDR3 protein is one row after TCRdb ran MiXCR on the PCR reads. This sample has fewer than 130,000 distinct CDR3 sequences, with 10% found just once. The material was PBMCs from the stem cell graft donor, obtained from the stem cell graft. The receptors were sampled from a human donor who donated a stem cell graft to a child with acute lymphoblastic leukemia. CDR3s include the opening cysteine and the closing phenylalanine or tryptophan. Rows give clone size only sometimes, using once, few, many, or a class for an expanded clone.

>many|TRBV7-2|14|TRBJ2-5
CASSLSYIQETQYF
>many|TRBV6-2/TRBV6-3|19|TRBJ2-5
CASSYSPGLAGEIGETQYF
>many|TRBV6-5|12|TRBJ1-4
CASSQGNEKLFF
>many|TRBV29-1|13|TRBJ2-4
CSVDIQGKNIQYF
>.|TRBV5-1|14|TRBJ1-4
CASTLEVGGEKLFF
>many|TRBV12-3/TRBV12-4|14|TRBJ2-1
CASTISGRYNEQFF
>.|TRBV21-1|17|TRBJ2-5
CASSKRVPWPLQETQYF
>.|TRBV2|18|TRBJ1-3
CTLSFLPGTKDAGNTIYF
>many|TRBV11-3|18|TRBJ2-3
CASSLSSGGAGGTDTQYF
>many|TRBV4-3|14|TRBJ1-2
CASSQDRRSYGYTF
>many|TRBV5-1|15|TRBJ2-5
CASSLGDRGGETQYF
>many|TRBV28|15|TRBJ2-7
CASSPIGPGRYEQYF
>many|TRBV6-5|15|TRBJ2-6
CASSYERTGANVLTF
>many|TRBV7-2|13|TRBJ1-2
CASTPTGNYGYTF
>many|TRBV27|14|TRBJ1-5
CASRGTLSNQPQHF
>few|TRBV12-3/TRBV12-4|16|TRBJ1-5
CASSLAHRGIGQPQHF
>many|TRBV20-1|13|TRBJ2-7
CSPRGGGRYEQYF
>.|TRBV5-1|14|TRBJ1-1
CASSLASVNTEAFF
>.|TRBV29-1|12|TRBJ2-1
CSVPEGPGEQFF
>many|TRBV7-9|15|TRBJ2-4
CASSLLATPKNIQYF
>.|TRBV25-1|15|TRBJ2-3
CASSEFGTSKDTQYF
>few|TRBV5-5|16|TRBJ2-4
CASSKGTDLAKNIQYF
>many|TRBV5-5|14|TRBJ2-7
CASSPLGNSYEQYF
>many|TRBV4-2|18|TRBJ2-1
CASSQAVQRGGPYNEQFF
>.|TRBV18|14|TRBJ1-1
CASSPSVRNTEAFF
>many|TRBV27|14|TRBJ2-7
CASTHRDSPYEQYF
>many|TRBV29-1|12|TRBJ2-7
CSVEGGGHEQYF
>many|TRBV11-2|15|TRBJ2-7
CASSPSEGMSYEQYF
>many|TRBV19|16|TRBJ1-5
CASSIDGAASYQPQHF
>many|TRBV28|15|TRBJ1-4
CASSFMTGGYEKLFF
>many|TRBV12-3/TRBV12-4|11|TRBJ2-7
CASSLLGEQYF
>many|TRBV7-2|15|TRBJ1-4
CASSPDRGPNEKLFF
>many|TRBV12-3/TRBV12-4|15|TRBJ2-1
CASSPPGLVYNEQFF
>many|TRBV15|19|TRBJ2-2
CATSRETGTSGGYTGELFF
>many|TRBV27|16|TRBJ1-6
CASSLLYQDRNSPLHF
>many|TRBV20-1|12|TRBJ2-3
CSASTGEDTQYF
>many|TRBV30|14|TRBJ1-1
CAWSGGGDWSEAFF
>many|TRBV12-3/TRBV12-4|15|TRBJ1-5
CASSLIRQPPGAQHF